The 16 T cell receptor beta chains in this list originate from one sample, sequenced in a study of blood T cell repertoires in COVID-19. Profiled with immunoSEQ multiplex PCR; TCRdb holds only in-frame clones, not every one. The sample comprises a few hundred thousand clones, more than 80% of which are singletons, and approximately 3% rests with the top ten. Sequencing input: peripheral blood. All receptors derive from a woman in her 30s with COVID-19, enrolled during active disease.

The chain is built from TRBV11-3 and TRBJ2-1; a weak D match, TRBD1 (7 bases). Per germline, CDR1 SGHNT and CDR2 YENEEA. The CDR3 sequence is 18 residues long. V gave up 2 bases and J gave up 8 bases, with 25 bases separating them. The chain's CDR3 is CASSLRRGPWTGEHEQFF. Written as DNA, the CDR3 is TGTGCCAGCAGCTTAAGGAGGGGCCCGTGGACAGGCGAGCATGAGCAGTTCTTC.

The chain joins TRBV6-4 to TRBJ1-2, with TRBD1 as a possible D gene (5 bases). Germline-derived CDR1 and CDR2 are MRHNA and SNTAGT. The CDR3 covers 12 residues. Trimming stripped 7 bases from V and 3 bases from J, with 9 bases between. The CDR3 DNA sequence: TGTGCCAGCAAGGGGATCGACTATGGCTACACCTTC. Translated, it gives CASKGIDYGYTF.

CDR3 nucleotide sequence: TGTGCCAGCAGAGGACAGGGTAACACTGAAGCTTTCTTT. Encoded protein: CASRGQGNTEAFF. The chain is built from TRBV11-2 and TRBJ1-1, with 8 positions matching TRBD1. Germline CDR1 reads SGHAT; CDR2 reads FQNNGV. V gave up 6 bases and J gave up 2 bases; unmatched junction bases: 2. The CDR3 consists of 13 residues.

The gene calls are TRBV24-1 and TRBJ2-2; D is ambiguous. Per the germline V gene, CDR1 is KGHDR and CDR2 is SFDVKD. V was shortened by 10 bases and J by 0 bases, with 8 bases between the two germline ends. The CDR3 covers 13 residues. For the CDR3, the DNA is TGTGCCACTCATAGTCCGAACACCGGGGAGCTGTTTTTT. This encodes CATHSPNTGELFF.

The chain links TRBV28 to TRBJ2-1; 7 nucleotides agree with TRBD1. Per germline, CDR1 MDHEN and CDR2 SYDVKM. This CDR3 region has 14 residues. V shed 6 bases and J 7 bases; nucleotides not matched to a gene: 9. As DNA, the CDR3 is TGTGCCAGCAGCCCCGGGACAGTCCGAAATGAGCAGTTCTTC. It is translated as CASSPGTVRNEQFF.

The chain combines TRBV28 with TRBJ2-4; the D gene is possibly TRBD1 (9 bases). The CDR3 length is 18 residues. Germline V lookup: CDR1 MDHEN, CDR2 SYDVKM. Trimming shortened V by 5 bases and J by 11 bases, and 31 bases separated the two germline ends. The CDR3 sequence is CASSQAGAGTGPGFVQYF. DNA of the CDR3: TGTGCCAGCAGTCAAGCGGGGGCCGGGACAGGGCCTGGTTTTGTTCAGTACTTC.

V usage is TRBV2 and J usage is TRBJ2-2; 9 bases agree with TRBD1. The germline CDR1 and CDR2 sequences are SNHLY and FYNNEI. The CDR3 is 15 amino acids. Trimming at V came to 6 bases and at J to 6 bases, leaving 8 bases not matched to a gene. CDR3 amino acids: CASREGQGVPGELFF. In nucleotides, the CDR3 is TGTGCCAGCAGGGAGGGACAGGGTGTCCCCGGGGAGCTGTTTTTT.

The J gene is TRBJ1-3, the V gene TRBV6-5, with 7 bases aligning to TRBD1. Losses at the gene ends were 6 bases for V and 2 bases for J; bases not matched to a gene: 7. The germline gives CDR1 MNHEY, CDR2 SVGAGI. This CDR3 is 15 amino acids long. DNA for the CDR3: TGTGCCAGCAGGAAAACAGGGGCGGCTGGAAACACCATATATTTT. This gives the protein CASRKTGAAGNTIYF.

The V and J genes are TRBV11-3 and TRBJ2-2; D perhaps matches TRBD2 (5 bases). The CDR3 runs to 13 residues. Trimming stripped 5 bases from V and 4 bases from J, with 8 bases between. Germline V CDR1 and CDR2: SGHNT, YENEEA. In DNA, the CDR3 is TGTGCCAGCAGCGCGGACTCCACCGGGGAGCTGTTTTTT. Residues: CASSADSTGELFF.

As DNA, the CDR3 is TGCGCCAGCAGCCAAGGATTTTCTGGGCGGGAGTGGGTCGATGAGCAGTTCTTC. As protein: CASSQGFSGREWVDEQFF. The chain combines TRBV4-3 with TRBJ2-1; 7 nucleotides agree with TRBD2. The CDR3 is made up of 18 amino acids. V lost 1 base, J lost 8 bases, and 17 bases stayed unmatched. Germline V gene data show CDR1 as LGHNA and CDR2 as YSLEER.

The CDR3 region has the DNA TGCGCCAGCAGCCGTCCGACAGGGGGCAACTATGGCTACACCTTC. It yields the protein CASSRPTGGNYGYTF. The chain couples TRBV4-1 to TRBJ1-2, with 10 bases matching TRBD1. J lost 2 bases, V lost 4 bases, and 4 bases had no gene match. Germline values: CDR1 MGHRA, CDR2 YSYEKL. The CDR3 length is 15 residues.

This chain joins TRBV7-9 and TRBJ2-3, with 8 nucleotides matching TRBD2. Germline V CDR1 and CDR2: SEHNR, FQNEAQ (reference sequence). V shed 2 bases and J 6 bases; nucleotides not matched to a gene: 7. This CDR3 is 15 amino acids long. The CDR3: CASSLRGGLGDTQYF. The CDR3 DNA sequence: TGTGCCAGCAGCTTACGCGGGGGGCTAGGTGATACGCAGTATTTT.

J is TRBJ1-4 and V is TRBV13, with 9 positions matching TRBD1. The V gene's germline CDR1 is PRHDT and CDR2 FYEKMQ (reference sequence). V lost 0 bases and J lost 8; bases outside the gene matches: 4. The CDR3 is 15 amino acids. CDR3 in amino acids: CASSLGRDRVEKLFF. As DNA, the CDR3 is TGTGCCAGCAGCTTAGGCCGGGACAGGGTGGAAAAACTGTTTTTT. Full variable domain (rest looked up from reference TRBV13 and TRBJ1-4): AAGVIQSPRHLIKEKRETATLKCYPIPRHDTVYWYQQGPGQDPQFLISFYEKMQSDKGSIPDRFSAQQFSDYHSELNMSSLELGDSALYFCASSLGRDRVEKLFFGSGTQLSVL.

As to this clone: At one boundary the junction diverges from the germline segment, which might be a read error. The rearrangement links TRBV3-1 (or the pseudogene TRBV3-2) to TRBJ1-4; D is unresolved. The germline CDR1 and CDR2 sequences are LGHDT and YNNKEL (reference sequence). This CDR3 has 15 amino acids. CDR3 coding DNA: TGTGCCAGCAGCCGCCATGAGGGCTCTAAAGAAAAACTGTTTTTT. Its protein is CASSRHEGSKEKLFF.

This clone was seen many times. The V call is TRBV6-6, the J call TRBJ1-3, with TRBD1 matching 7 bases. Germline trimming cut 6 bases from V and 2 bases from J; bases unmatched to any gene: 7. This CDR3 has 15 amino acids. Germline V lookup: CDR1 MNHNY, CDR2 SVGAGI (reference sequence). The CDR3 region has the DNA TGTGCCAGCAGGGGGACAGACCCACCTGGAAACACCATATATTTT. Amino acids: CASRGTDPPGNTIYF.

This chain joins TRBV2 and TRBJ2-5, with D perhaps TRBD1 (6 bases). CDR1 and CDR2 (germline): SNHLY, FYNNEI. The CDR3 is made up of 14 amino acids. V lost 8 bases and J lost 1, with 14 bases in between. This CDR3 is CASRQELPQETQYF. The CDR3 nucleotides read TGTGCCAGCCGACAGGAACTCCCCCAAGAGACCCAGTACTTC.